Listed here are 12 T cell receptor beta chains from one sample, sequenced in a study of tumor-infiltrating lymphocytes in primary liver carcinoma (dated by TCRdb to 2015 to 2018). TCRdb names Illumina HiSeq 2500 as the instrument used. Using a constant-region primer and ProtoScript II reverse transcriptase, TCRbeta-specific cDNA was reverse-transcribed from around 520 ng total RNA. Three nested multiplex PCR rounds, following a slightly modified ARM-PCR procedure, were used to build the TCRbeta libraries. The first two PCR rounds used multiplex TRBV1-TRBV30 forward primers with a Cbeta reverse primer, each for about 11 cycles. TCRdb took the public reads, trimmed them with fastp at Q25, ran MiXCR for clone calling and kept in-frame beta chains. Rows with one shared CDR3 protein collapse into an entry with the most common genes and DNA. A total of about 330,000 distinct CDR3 sequences appear in this sample, less than 70% of them only once. Roughly 6.5% of the sample belongs to the ten largest clones.

RNA from unsorted whole blood was extracted with TRIzol reagent, and germline DNA was obtained with the DNeasy Blood & Tissue kit. Sequences were obtained from peripheral blood. The receptors originated from a man in his forties with primary liver carcinoma and hepatitis B virus infection.

Note on this clonotype: A much larger clone is a single base away; this may be a read error. The chain carries TRBV10-3 and TRBJ1-2; weak D call: TRBD1 (6 bases). This CDR3 has 16 residues. Per the germline V gene, CDR1 is ENHRY and CDR2 is SYGVKD. The V gene lost 4 bases and the J gene lost 4 bases, with 19 bases spanning the gap. As DNA, the CDR3 is TGTGCCATCAGTGGGTCGAGGGACACGGCGTCCTATGGCTACACCTTC. This encodes CAISGSRDTASYGYTF.

This clonotype came up once. A much larger clone differs from this one at a single base, so this may be a read error. The V and J genes are TRBV4-2 and TRBJ2-5; 7 nucleotides line up with TRBD2. Looked up from germline, CDR1 is LGHNA and CDR2 is YNFKEQ. The CDR3 totals 16 residues. The trim removed 4 bases at V and 5 bases at J, leaving 13 bases unmatched. DNA for the CDR3: TGTGCCAGCAGCCTTAAGGCACGGGGAGGGCCGGAGACCCAGTACTTC. It translates to CASSLKARGGPETQYF.

In this sample, this clonotype turned up a few times. The chain uses TRBV18 and TRBJ1-5; D gene ambiguous. There are 14 residues in the CDR3. From germline, CDR1 is KGHSH and CDR2 LQKENI. V was cut by 3 bases and J by 3 bases, with 9 bases left in between. CDR3: CASSPSEYNQPQHF. The CDR3 nucleotides are TGTGCCAGCTCACCTTCAGAGTACAATCAGCCCCAGCATTTT.

A word on this clonotype: A read error may explain this, as a much larger clone is one base away. V and J are TRBV7-8 and TRBJ1-1, with unresolved D. Germline V CDR1 and CDR2: SGHVS, FQNEAQ. Trimming removed 4 bases from V and 4 bases from J, with 10 bases in between. This CDR3 contains 13 residues. Written as DNA, the CDR3 is TGTGCCAGCAGCTCGAGGACCACCACTGAAGCTTTCTTT. Protein: CASSSRTTTEAFF.

Regarding this clonotype: One end of the junction is discordant with germline, which a read error may explain. The genes are TRBV11-2 and TRBJ2-1; 8 nucleotides line up with TRBD1. The CDR3 has 15 amino acids. The germline V gene encodes CDR1 SGHAT and CDR2 FQNNGV. The CDR3: CANSIGQGVYNEQFF. CDR3 DNA sequence: TGTGCCAACAGCATAGGACAGGGAGTATACAATGAGCAGTTCTTC.

As regards this clonotype: One base away lies a much larger clone, so this may be a sequencing read error. DNA for the CDR3: TGTGTCAGCAGTTTACAGGGCGAGCAGTACTTC. Protein: CVSSLQGEQYF. The chain employs TRBV12-3 or TRBV12-4 and TRBJ2-7; D might be TRBD1 (6 bases). The CDR3 contains 11 residues.

Turning to this clonotype: At one end the junction does not follow the germline gene, possibly because of a read error. V gene TRBV12-3 or TRBV12-4 combines with J gene TRBJ1-5; TRBD1 is a possible D gene (6 bases). CDR3 length equals 14 residues. The CDR3 region is CTSSLNREEQPQHF. The CDR3 region has the DNA TGTACCAGCAGTTTAAACAGGGAGGAACAGCCCCAGCATTTT.

This clonotype was observed many times. The J gene is TRBJ2-7, the V gene TRBV6-2 or TRBV6-3; possibly TRBD1 or TRBD2 for D (5 bases each). The CDR3 extends over 13 amino acids. CDR1 is MNHEY and CDR2 is SVGEGT in the germline V gene. The germline V and J ends were trimmed by 6 bases and 6 bases, with 15 bases remaining between them. The CDR3 region has the DNA TGTGCCAGCAGGGGACCCCCCGCTTCCGAGCAGTACTTC. This encodes CASRGPPASEQYF.

This chain links TRBV5-1 with TRBJ2-7; D not certain. Per germline, CDR1 SGHRS and CDR2 YFSETQ. The length of the CDR3 is 12 residues. The V gene lost 4 bases and the J gene lost 3 bases, with 8 bases spanning the gap. Here the CDR3 reads CASSADYYEQYF. Written as DNA, the CDR3 is TGCGCCAGCAGCGCAGATTACTACGAGCAGTACTTC.

The rearrangement links TRBV6-5 to TRBJ1-2, with no clear D. Trimming took 6 bases from V and 10 from J, leaving 15 bases between them. The CDR3 runs to 12 residues. CDR1 and CDR2 (germline): MNHEY, SVGAGI. The CDR3 protein is CASRRPEGDYTF. The CDR3 nucleotides read TGTGCCAGCAGAAGGCCAGAGGGTGACTACACCTTC.

On this clonotype itself: This may stem from a read error, because a much larger clone lies one nucleotide away. The chain is built from TRBV10-3 and TRBJ2-1, with unresolved D. Germline CDR1 reads ENHRY; CDR2 reads SYGVKD. This CDR3 region has 12 residues. This CDR3 reads CVISSSSNEQFF. The DNA of the CDR3 is TGTGTCATCAGCTCCTCTTCCAATGAGCAGTTCTTC.

A word on this clonotype: A read error is possible here, since a much larger clone lies one base away. The gene calls are TRBV6-1 and TRBJ2-7; 8 bases map to TRBD2. The CDR3 sequence is 13 residues long. CDR1 and CDR2 from the germline V gene are MNHNS and SASEGT. V dropped 4 bases and J dropped 6; count of bases not matched to a gene: 5. The CDR3 reads CASSVRGAGEQYF. The CDR3 DNA reads TGTGCCAGCAGTGTGCGGGGGGCGGGCGAGCAGTACTTC.